A single T cell receptor beta chain is shown here with its context. This receptor's antigen is unknown. No base quality information exists; no much larger clone differs at one position. Library preparation was by the immunoSEQ multiplex PCR assay. TCRdb mirrors the immuneACCESS table, restricted to in-frame sequences. Some clones are absent from its copies; in checked studies, under half trace to an unresolved V gene, and the reason for the others is unknown. The sample records some 17,000 clones, almost 85% of which are singletons. Together, the top ten hold over 15% of the sample. This sample was included in a study of T cell changes during pregnancy in multiple sclerosis (dated by TCRdb to the late 2010s). Turning to the overall study: In women with multiple sclerosis, the researchers looked at how the T cell repertoire shifted as pregnancy progressed.

The germline V gene (reference sequence) yields GTSNPN for CDR1 and SVGIG for CDR2. Trimming removed 1 base from V and 2 bases from J, leaving 6 bases between the germline ends. Reading from cysteine to phenylalanine, the CDR3 counts 12 amino acids. The CDR3 DNA has 36 bases and is translated from base 1. Sequences were derived from CD8+ T cells from peripheral blood mononuclear cells, sampled in the third trimester of pregnancy. The chain couples TRBV30 to TRBJ2-7; a tentative D match to TRBD1 spans 5 bases. This TCR derives from a female donor in good health, enrolled as a control in a pregnancy study. This receptor has the CDR3 CAWSGRAYEQYF. At the DNA level, the sequence is TGTGCCTGGAGTGGCAGGGCCTACGAGCAGTACTTC. Extended through the reference TRBV30 and TRBJ2-7 proteins, this CDR3 yields the full variable domain: SQTIHQWPATLVQPVGSPLSLECTVEGTSNPNLYWYRQAAGRGLQLLFYSVGIGQISSEVPQNLSASRPQDRQFILSSKKLLLSDSGFYLCAWSGRAYEQYFGPGTRLTVT.